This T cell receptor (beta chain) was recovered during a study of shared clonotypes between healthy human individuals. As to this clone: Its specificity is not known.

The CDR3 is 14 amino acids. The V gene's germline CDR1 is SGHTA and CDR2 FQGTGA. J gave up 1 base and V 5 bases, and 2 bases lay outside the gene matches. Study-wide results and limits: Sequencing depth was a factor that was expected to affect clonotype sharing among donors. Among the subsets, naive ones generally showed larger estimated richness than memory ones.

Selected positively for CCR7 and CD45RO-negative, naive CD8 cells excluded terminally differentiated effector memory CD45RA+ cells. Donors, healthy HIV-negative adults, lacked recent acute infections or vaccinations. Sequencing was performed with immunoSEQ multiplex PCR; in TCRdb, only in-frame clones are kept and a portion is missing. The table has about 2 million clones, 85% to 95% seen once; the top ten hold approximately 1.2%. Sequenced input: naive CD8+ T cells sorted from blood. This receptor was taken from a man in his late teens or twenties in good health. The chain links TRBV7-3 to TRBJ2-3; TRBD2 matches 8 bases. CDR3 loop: CASSGSGGTDTQYF. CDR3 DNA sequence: TGTGCCAGCAGCGGTAGCGGGGGCACAGATACGCAGTATTTT.